What follows describes a single TCR beta chain. Its antigen is as yet unknown. The data belong to a study of STAT5B mutations in CD4+ large granular lymphocyte leukemia. Whole-study results and caveats: 8/27 top patient clones versus 2/35 control clones were TRBV06-family. Main leukemic clonotypes were patient-specific, but under 30% appeared at low frequency elsewhere. The CD4+ versus CD8+ T-LGLL clonality difference may reflect limited sample size.

This table comes from immunoSEQ multiplex PCR, and its TCRdb copy is limited to in-frame clones, with some not included. The sample lists some 41,000 clones, roughly four fifths seen once, with approximately 3.8% in the top ten. The V end was cut by 5 bases, the J end by 7 bases, with 18 bases between. The CDR3 has 15 amino acids. CDR1 and CDR2 (germline): MNHNY, SVGAGI (reference sequence). This sequence originates from a human donor in good health. The sequenced sample consisted of CD4+ T cells from blood buffy coats. The chain links TRBV6-6 to TRBJ1-3; D is unclear. The CDR3 reads CASSGHGPSGNTIYF. The CDR3 DNA follows: TGTGCCAGCAGTGGGCACGGGCCCTCGGGGAACACCATATATTTT.